The clone carrying this T cell receptor beta chain has just one count. Antigen unknown. The CDR3 is 14 residues long. Deletions cut 3 bases from V and 1 base from J, with 10 bases between. Looked up from germline, CDR1 is SEHNR and CDR2 is FQNEAQ (reference sequence). The data derive from a study of T cell responses to AZD1222 COVID-19 vaccine. Overall study results and limits: Sampling that yielded the repertoires occurred only after the peak T cell response. Clonal diversity was possibly underestimated; the donors were predominantly white British and more often female.

Clones were read by immunoSEQ multiplex PCR, and TCRdb kept only the in-frame ones, dropping some. The sample includes roughly 150,000 clones, approximately 94% of them seen just once. This chain joins TRBV7-9 and TRBJ2-7; no reliable D call. Sequencing used peripheral blood, obtained 28 days after the second AZD1222 dose. The sequence came from an adult who received the AZD1222 COVID-19 vaccine. CDR3 in amino acids: CASSFDGRSYEQYF. DNA for the CDR3: TGTGCCAGCAGCTTTGACGGTAGGTCCTACGAGCAGTACTTC.